The T cell receptor beta chain under discussion was sequenced for a study of Ad26.COV2.S vaccination and SARS-CoV-2 variants (dated by TCRdb to 2020 to 2023). Notes on the research overall: Donors in the vaccine arm were drawn from COV1001, a multicentre, randomized, double-blind, placebo-controlled phase I-IIa trial testing Ad26.COV2.S in healthy adults. TCRbeta repertoire sequencing served as the tool for gauging how specific and how broad the SARS-CoV-2-reactive T cell receptors were following Ad26.COV2.S vaccination. Trial participants were randomized into five groups of five, in which low-dose or high-dose Ad26.COV2.S was given once or twice, or placebo was given on both occasions. Investigators did not know the trial group allocation while performing experiments and assessing outcomes. The TCR-sequenced set comprised around 32 samples: about 19 Ad26.COV2.S vaccine recipients, 5 placebo recipients and 8 SARS-CoV-2 convalescent individuals. Ad26.COV2.S was given intramuscularly at 5x10^10 or 1x10^11 viral particles, as a single shot or as two shots 56 days apart.

CDR1 and CDR2 (MNHEY, SVGEGT) derive from the germline V gene. The CDR3 starts with the cysteine, ends with the phenylalanine, and has 16 residues. Only the CDR3 DNA stays, 48 bases, in frame from base 1. Clipping removes 2 bases from V and 6 bases from J, with 8 as the unmatched junction base count. The treatment or condition label, as the study defines it: 15 to 20 received Ad26.COV2.S at low or high dose, single or two shots; several received placebo; per-sample allocation not given. For vaccine and placebo recipients, repertoires were sequenced using samples collected on day 63 after the first injection. Between 29 July and 7 August 2020, Cohort 1b enrolled about two dozen adults aged 18-55 years at one site in Boston, USA. Ad26.COV2.S was a replication-incompetent adenovirus type 26 vector that expressed a prefusion-stabilized SARS-CoV-2 spike protein derived from the original Wuhan strain.

Of note for this clone: What this receptor recognizes is not known. Qualities for individual bases were not recorded, and no much larger clone is one base off.

TCRbeta CDR3 regions were sequenced with the immunoSEQ Assay. After extraction, genomic DNA underwent amplification by bias-controlled multiplex PCR, followed by high-throughput sequencing. Per the original workflow: To quantify the absolute abundance of every unique TCRbeta CDR3 region, sequences were collapsed and filtered. T cell fraction was estimated by normalizing TCRbeta template counts to usable DNA, with usable DNA measured through amplification of reference genes found in all nucleated cells. Repertoire TCRs were annotated as SARS-CoV-2-specific by exact matching of V gene, CDR3 amino acid sequence and J gene to a known reactive TCR set. The reference SARS-CoV-2 TCR set was obtained from MIRA and was filtered for enrichment in COVID-19-positive ImmuneCODE repertoires, whereby public or cross-reactive TCRs were removed. Drawing on the MIRA antigens, annotated TCRs were analysed further at the level of specific ORF or position within ORF. Breadth was defined as the number of annotated unique rearrangements divided by the total number of unique productive rearrangements, and depth was defined as the summed frequency of the annotated unique rearrangements. TCR breadth was compared between groups using two-sided Wilcoxon rank-sum tests. TCRdb's version of the immuneACCESS table is confined to in-frame rearrangements and falls short of the full clone set. An unresolved V gene accounts for under half of the shortfall where checked; the remainder is of unknown origin. V and J calls plus clone size are reproduced from that table; the DNA served to infer D and trimming. The sample has about 680,000 clones on record, more than 80% of them singletons. The ten largest clonotypes hold about 1.5% of the sample.

What the work shows at the level of the full study, not this receptor alone: According to the authors, total T cell responses may have been underestimated by the TCR breadth and depth analyses. The study was not powered to compare responses between vaccine doses or regimens. Spike-specific TCR breadth was higher in Ad26.COV2.S recipients than in placebo recipients (P = 0.0014). Substantial breadth of spike-specific CD8+ and CD4+ T cell responses was reported after vaccination. Comparable non-spike TCR breadth was observed between vaccine and placebo recipients, consistent with only spike being contained in the vaccine.

The origin of this receptor is a person between 18 and 59 years old who received the Ad26.COV2.S COVID-19 vaccine or a placebo. The receptor chain draws on TRBV6-2 or TRBV6-3 and TRBJ1-5; TRBD1 lines up with 9 middle nucleotides. The sample here was peripheral blood, taken in a trial of Ad26.COV2.S vaccine versus placebo. The sequence in DNA is TGTGCCAGCAGTTACGCGGACAGGGGAGAGGGTCAGCCCCAGCATTTT. Translated, this gives CASSYADRGEGQPQHF.